Shown below are 26 T cell receptor beta chains from a single sample sequenced in a study of OX40 agonist ivuxolimab in advanced cancers. The method was immunoSEQ multiplex PCR; TCRdb's version includes in-frame clones alone and lacks a portion of them. The sample holds roughly 41,000 clones; 85% to 90% are singletons and the top ten take roughly 2.4%. The material was CD4+ or CD8+ T cells sorted from blood, obtained in a trial of the OX40 agonist ivuxolimab. The receptor set was obtained from an adult with an advanced solid tumor such as melanoma, head and neck, liver or kidney cancer.

In this sample, this clone turned up a few times. The chain is built from TRBV29-1 and TRBJ1-5; perhaps TRBD1 as D (6 bases). CDR3 size: 13 residues. Germline V gives CDR1 SQVTM, CDR2 ANQGSEA. The V gene lost 0 bases and the J gene lost 7 bases, with 10 bases spanning the gap. The CDR3 bases are TGCAGCGTTGAAGATCAGAGGGGGCAGCCCCAGCATTTT. Protein: CSVEDQRGQPQHF.

CDR3 region: CASSISGARNEQFF. CDR3 DNA: TGTGCCAGCAGCATTAGCGGGGCGCGCAATGAGCAGTTCTTC. The chain links TRBV9 to TRBJ2-1; TRBD2 agrees at 8 bases. This CDR3 spans 14 amino acids. Germline loops: CDR1 SGDLS, CDR2 YYNGEE. V was pared by 4 bases and J by 6 bases, with 6 bases of the junction left unmatched.

The chain joins TRBV27 to TRBJ1-1; 12 positions match TRBD1. This CDR3 is 19 amino acids long. The ends lost 5 bases at V and 3 bases at J; junction bases unmatched: 16. The V gene's germline CDR1 is MNHEY and CDR2 SMNVEV (reference sequence). The CDR3 bases are TGTGCCAGCAGTGAAACCGGGACAGGGGGCGCGGGGGATGACACTGAAGCTTTCTTT. Its protein product is CASSETGTGGAGDDTEAFF.

V usage is TRBV5-4 and J usage is TRBJ2-5; a weak D match, TRBD2 (5 bases). CDR3 length equals 15 residues. Trimming shortened V by 6 bases and J by 3 bases, and 18 bases separated the two germline ends. Germline lookup yields CDR1 SGHNT and CDR2 YYREEE (reference sequence). The CDR3 spells CASTHLGSLKETQYF. CDR3 nucleotide sequence: TGTGCCAGCACCCACCTTGGGAGTCTAAAAGAGACCCAGTACTTC.

The V gene is TRBV7-9, the J gene TRBJ1-5; TRBD1 is a possible D gene (6 bases). There are 15 residues in the CDR3. The germline V gene encodes CDR1 SEHNR and CDR2 FQNEAQ (reference sequence). V was shortened by 1 base and J by 7 bases, with 14 bases between the two germline ends. CDR3 sequence (DNA): TGTGCCAGCAGCTTAGGAGGGGGGGGGCACCAGCCCCAGCATTTT. Protein: CASSLGGGGHQPQHF.

This clone has only one observation. The V gene is TRBV6-6, the J gene TRBJ2-7; no firm D call. The V end lost 6 bases, the J end lost 1 base, and 10 bases lay between the germline ends. Germline CDR1 reads MNHNY; CDR2 reads SVGAGI (reference sequence). The CDR3 consists of 13 residues. CDR3 loop: CASSEQNSYEQYF. The CDR3 DNA sequence: TGTGCCAGCAGCGAACAGAATTCCTACGAGCAGTACTTC.

CDR3 sequence (DNA): TGTGCCAGCAGTTACTTGGCTAGCGTAGAGACCCAGTACTTC. Translated, it gives CASSYLASVETQYF. V gene TRBV6-5 combines with J gene TRBJ2-5; D possibly corresponds to TRBD2 (6 bases). Trimming took off 1 base at V and 4 bases at J, with 10 bases between the two ends. The CDR3 length is 14 residues. Looked up from germline, CDR1 is MNHEY and CDR2 is SVGAGI.

V is TRBV19 and J is TRBJ2-1, with TRBD2 as a possible D gene (6 bases). Trimming removed 3 bases at V and 1 base at J, with 7 bases between. This CDR3 spans 14 amino acids. Per germline, CDR1 LNHDA and CDR2 SQIVND (reference sequence). CDR3 bases: TGTGCCAGTAGTATGGGAGGATCCTACAATGAGCAGTTCTTC. This gives the protein CASSMGGSYNEQFF.

The chain recombines TRBV6-5 with TRBJ1-2; D remains unclear. The germline CDR1 and CDR2 sequences are MNHEY and SVGAGI. This CDR3 is built from 11 residues. Trimming took 0 bases from V and 13 from J, leaving 9 bases between them. For the CDR3, the DNA is TGTGCCAGCAGTTACTCGGGAAGATCCACCTTC. This translates into CASSYSGRSTF.

The chain recombines TRBV9 with TRBJ2-3; no clear D gene. Germline V gene lookup returns CDR1 SGDLS and CDR2 YYNGEE. The CDR3 spans 13 residues. Trimming pared 3 bases from V and 3 bases from J, leaving 8 bases between. The CDR3 here is CASSALLTDTQYF. The CDR3 DNA is TGTGCCAGCAGCGCCCTATTGACAGATACGCAGTATTTT.

The rearrangement uses TRBV18 and TRBJ1-1; D perhaps matches TRBD1 (6 bases). Germline CDR1 KGHSH, CDR2 LQKENI. The length of the CDR3 is 15 residues. Deletions cut 3 bases from V and 2 bases from J, with 13 bases between. The CDR3 loop is CASSPTQGGNTEAFF. CDR3 sequence (DNA): TGTGCCAGCTCACCGACCCAAGGGGGTAACACTGAAGCTTTCTTT.

V and J are TRBV4-2 and TRBJ1-1, with 9 bases that match TRBD1. The CDR3 runs 14 residues. Germline V CDR1 and CDR2: LGHNA, YNFKEQ. With 3 bases clipped from V and 1 base from J, the junction kept 0 bases outside the gene matches. As DNA, the CDR3 is TGTGCCAGCAGCCAGGACAGGGGGAACACTGAAGCTTTCTTT. Translating it yields CASSQDRGNTEAFF.

Written as DNA, the CDR3 is TGTGCCAGCAGCTTATCCCTAAACACTGAAGCTTTCTTT. Protein sequence: CASSLSLNTEAFF. This sequence joins TRBV7-3 and TRBJ1-1, with D unclear. This CDR3 has 13 residues. Trimming shortened V by 2 bases and J by 2 bases, and 6 bases separated the two germline ends. Germline CDR1 is SGHTA and CDR2 is FQGTGA.

The gene calls are TRBV5-1 and TRBJ1-2; 7 bases agree with TRBD1. J was trimmed by 4 bases and V by 7 bases; bases with no gene match: 10. Germline V lookup: CDR1 SGHRS, CDR2 YFSETQ. The CDR3 is 14 amino acids. Here the CDR3 reads CASRPTGQSYGYTF. The CDR3 DNA follows: TGCGCCAGCCGACCGACAGGGCAAAGCTATGGCTACACCTTC.

The gene calls are TRBV6-1 and TRBJ2-4, with 7 bases lining up with TRBD1. V shed 10 bases and J 2 bases; nucleotides not matched to a gene: 11. There are 15 residues in the CDR3. Germline CDR1 and CDR2: MNHNS and SASEGT. The CDR3 nucleotides are TGTGCCACCCGGGACAGTCTCTGGCCCAAAAACATTCAGTACTTC. This encodes CATRDSLWPKNIQYF.

The V call is TRBV7-3, the J call TRBJ2-5, with TRBD2 identical over 14 bases. The V segment lost 5 bases and the J segment 3 bases; nucleotides outside the gene matches: 8. There are 17 residues in the CDR3. Germline V gene data show CDR1 as SGHTA and CDR2 as FQGTGA. CDR3 sequence: CASSTRLGLAGEETQYF. The CDR3 DNA sequence: TGTGCCAGCAGCACCCGCCTGGGACTAGCGGGGGAAGAGACCCAGTACTTC.

V gene TRBV30 combines with J gene TRBJ1-3, with D possibly being TRBD1 (6 bases). Germline V gene sequence: CDR1 GTSNPN, CDR2 SVGIG (reference sequence). V was clipped by 0 bases and J by 0 bases, with 15 bases between them. This CDR3 has 17 amino acids. The DNA of the CDR3 is TGTGCCTGGAGTGTACATCGGGGGCTGAGCTCTGGAAACACCATATATTTT. Its translation is CAWSVHRGLSSGNTIYF.

The chain combines TRBV6-6 with TRBJ1-1; D remains unclear. Per germline, CDR1 MNHNY and CDR2 SVGAGI (reference sequence). V dropped 2 bases and J dropped 3 bases, with 7 bases sitting between them. CDR3 length equals 13 residues. The CDR3 loop is CASSYRTDTEAFF. The CDR3 coding sequence is TGTGCCAGCAGTTACCGTACAGACACTGAAGCTTTCTTT.

The V and J genes are TRBV4-3 and TRBJ1-1; D is undetermined. CDR1 is LGHNA, CDR2 YSLEER, per germline. The CDR3 loop spans 14 amino acids. V was pared by 3 bases and J by 1 base, with 9 bases between. The CDR3 nucleotides are TGCGCCAGCAGCCAGGCCCTGAGGAACACTGAAGCTTTCTTT. Amino acids: CASSQALRNTEAFF.

This clone showed up just a few times. Here the CDR3 reads CASSPPVAGSYEQYF. The CDR3 DNA is TGTGCCAGCTCACCACCGGTCGCCGGATCCTACGAGCAGTACTTC. J is TRBJ2-7 and V is TRBV18; D call uncertain. V was cut by 0 bases and J by 1 base, with 10 bases left in between. The CDR3 totals 15 residues. Germline CDR1 KGHSH, CDR2 LQKENI.

The CDR3 coding sequence is TGTGCCAGCAGCCCCCGACAGGATTTGGGAGCTTTCTTT. This codes for CASSPRQDLGAFF. This chain connects TRBV7-9 to TRBJ1-1; a possible D gene is TRBD1 (6 bases). From germline, CDR1 is SEHNR and CDR2 FQNEAQ (reference sequence). V was clipped by 5 bases and J by 10 bases, with 17 bases between them. The length of the CDR3 is 13 residues. Variable domain in full (rest from reference TRBV7-9 and TRBJ1-1): DTGVSQNPRHKITKRGQNVTFRCDPISEHNRLYWYRQTLGQGPEFLTYFQNEAQLEKSRLLSDRFSAERPKGSFSTLEIQRTEQGDSAMYLCASSPRQDLGAFFGQGTRLTVV.

The chain joins TRBV7-2 to TRBJ2-7; a weak D match, TRBD2 (5 bases). Looked up from germline, CDR1 is SGHTA and CDR2 is FQGNSA. This CDR3 region has 14 residues. V dropped 2 bases and J dropped 1 base, with 9 bases sitting between them. The CDR3: CASSLSAGSYEQYF. In DNA form, the CDR3 reads TGTGCCAGCAGCTTATCCGCGGGTTCCTACGAGCAGTACTTC.

There are a few counts of this clone. Sequence at one end of the junction differs from germline and may be a read error. The chain couples TRBV5-1 to TRBJ2-6; 8 nucleotides line up with TRBD2. The CDR3 is made up of 16 amino acids. Germline V CDR1 and CDR2: SGHRS, YFSETQ. This CDR3 reads CASSSLPTGGATSLPF. CDR3 coding DNA: TGCGCCAGCAGCTCCCTCCCGACGGGGGGGGCGACCTCCCTGCCTTTC.

V is TRBV30 and J is TRBJ1-2, with no clear D. The length of the CDR3 is 14 residues. Germline lookup yields CDR1 GTSNPN and CDR2 SVGIG (reference sequence). The V and J ends lost 2 bases and 8 bases respectively, with 18 bases between them. The CDR3 region has the DNA TGTGCCTGGAGTTCCGGGTTTATGGCGTTCGGCTACACCTTC. This translates into CAWSSGFMAFGYTF.

V usage is TRBV5-1 and J usage is TRBJ1-1, with TRBD1 matching 8 bases. J was trimmed by 0 bases and V by 4 bases; bases with no gene match: 2. From germline, CDR1 is SGHRS and CDR2 YFSETQ. CDR3 length: 14 residues. The CDR3 DNA reads as TGCGCCAGCAGCCGGACAGGGATGAACACTGAAGCTTTCTTT. The encoded protein is CASSRTGMNTEAFF.

The V gene is TRBV10-3, the J gene TRBJ1-2; a possible D gene is TRBD1 (5 bases). Trimming pared 6 bases from V and 4 bases from J, leaving 18 bases between. The germline V gene encodes CDR1 ENHRY and CDR2 SYGVKD. CDR3 length: 15 residues. CDR3 sequence (DNA): TGTGCCATCAGAGAACAGGACCAGCCGTTCTATGGCTACACCTTC. Amino acid sequence: CAIREQDQPFYGYTF.